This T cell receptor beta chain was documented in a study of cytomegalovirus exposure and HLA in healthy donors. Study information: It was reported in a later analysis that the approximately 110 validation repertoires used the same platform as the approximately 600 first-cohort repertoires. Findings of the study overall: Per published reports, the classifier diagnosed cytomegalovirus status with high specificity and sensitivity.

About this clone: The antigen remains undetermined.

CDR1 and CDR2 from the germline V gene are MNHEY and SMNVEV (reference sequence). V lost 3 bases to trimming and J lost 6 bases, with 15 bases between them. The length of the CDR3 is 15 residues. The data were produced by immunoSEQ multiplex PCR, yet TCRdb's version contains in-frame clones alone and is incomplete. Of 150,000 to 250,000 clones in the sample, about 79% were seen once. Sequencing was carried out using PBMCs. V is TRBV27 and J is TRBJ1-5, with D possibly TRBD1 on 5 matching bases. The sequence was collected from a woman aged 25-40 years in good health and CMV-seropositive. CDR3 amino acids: CASSLLGGDVQPQHF. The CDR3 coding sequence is TGTGCCAGCAGTTTGCTTGGGGGGGATGTTCAGCCCCAGCATTTT.